This entry features one T cell receptor beta chain sequence. The record originates from a study of memory CD4+ T cells and cytomegalovirus serostatus. Repertoires were generated with immunoSEQ multiplex PCR, while TCRdb's copy carries only in-frame clones and drops some. The data hold about 59,000 clones, with approximately 78% observed a single time. Single viable CD3+CD4+CD8-CD45RO+ cells were sorted as the memory CD4+ T cells. The CDR3 contains 15 residues. Germline V gene data show CDR1 as SNHLY and CDR2 as FYNNEI. The germline V and J ends were trimmed by 6 bases and 8 bases, with 22 bases remaining between them.

The chain uses TRBV2 and TRBJ1-2, with D maybe TRBD1 (6 bases). The sequenced sample consisted of memory CD4+ T cells from blood. This receptor was taken from an adult in good health and CMV-seronegative. CDR3 amino acids: CASSLNRDTAVGYTF. For the CDR3, the DNA is TGTGCCAGCAGCCTAAATAGGGACACCGCCGTGGGCTACACCTTC.